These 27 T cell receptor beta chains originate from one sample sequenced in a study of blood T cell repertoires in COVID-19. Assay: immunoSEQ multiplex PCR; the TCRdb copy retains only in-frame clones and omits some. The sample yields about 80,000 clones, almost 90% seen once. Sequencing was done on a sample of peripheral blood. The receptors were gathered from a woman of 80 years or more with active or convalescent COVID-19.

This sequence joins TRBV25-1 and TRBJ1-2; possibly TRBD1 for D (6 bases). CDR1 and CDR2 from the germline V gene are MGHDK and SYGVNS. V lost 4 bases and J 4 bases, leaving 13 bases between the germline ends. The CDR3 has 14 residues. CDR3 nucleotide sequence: TGTGCCAGCAGTGGAAAGACAGGATCCTATGGCTACACCTTC. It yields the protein CASSGKTGSYGYTF.

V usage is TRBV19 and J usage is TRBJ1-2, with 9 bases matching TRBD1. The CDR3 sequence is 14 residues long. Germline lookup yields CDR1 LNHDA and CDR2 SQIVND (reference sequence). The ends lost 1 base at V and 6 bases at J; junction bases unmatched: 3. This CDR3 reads CASSIATGGDGYTF. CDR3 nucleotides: TGTGCCAGTAGTATAGCCACAGGGGGCGATGGCTACACCTTC.

The chain's CDR3 is CASSLARQGAGSNPYGYTF. CDR3 DNA sequence: TGCGCCAGCAGCTTGGCTCGTCAGGGGGCGGGAAGTAACCCCTATGGCTACACCTTC. This chain uses TRBV5-1 with TRBJ1-2, with 8 nucleotides matching TRBD1. V lost 0 bases to trimming and J lost 4 bases; unmatched junction nucleotides: 17. The germline V gene has CDR1 SGHRS and CDR2 YFSETQ. CDR3 length: 19 amino acids.

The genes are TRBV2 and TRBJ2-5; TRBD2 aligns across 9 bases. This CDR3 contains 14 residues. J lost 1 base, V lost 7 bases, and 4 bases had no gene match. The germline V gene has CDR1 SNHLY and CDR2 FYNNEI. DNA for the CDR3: TGTGCCAGCACACCGGGACTAGCCCAAGAGACCCAGTACTTC. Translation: CASTPGLAQETQYF. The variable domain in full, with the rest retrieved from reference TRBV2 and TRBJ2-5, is EPEVTQTPSHQVTQMGQEVILRCVPISNHLYFYWYRQILGQKVEFLVSFYNNEISEKSEIFDDQFSVERPDGSNFTLKIRSTKLEDSAMYFCASTPGLAQETQYFGPGTRLLVL.

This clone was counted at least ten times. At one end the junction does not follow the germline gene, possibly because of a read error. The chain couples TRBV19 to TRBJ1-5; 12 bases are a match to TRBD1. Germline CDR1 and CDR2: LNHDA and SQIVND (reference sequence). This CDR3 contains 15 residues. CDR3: CASSEAGTGGPSLRF. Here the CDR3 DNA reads TGTGCCAGTAGTGAAGCCGGGACAGGGGGCCCTTCCCTGCGTTTT.

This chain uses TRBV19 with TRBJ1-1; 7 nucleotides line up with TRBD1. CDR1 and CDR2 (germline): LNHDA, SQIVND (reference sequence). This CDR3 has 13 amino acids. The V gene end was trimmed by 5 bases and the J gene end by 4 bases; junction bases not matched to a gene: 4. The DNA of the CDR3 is TGTGCCAGTAGTCTCGCAGGGGGCACTGAAGCTTTCTTT. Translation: CASSLAGGTEAFF.

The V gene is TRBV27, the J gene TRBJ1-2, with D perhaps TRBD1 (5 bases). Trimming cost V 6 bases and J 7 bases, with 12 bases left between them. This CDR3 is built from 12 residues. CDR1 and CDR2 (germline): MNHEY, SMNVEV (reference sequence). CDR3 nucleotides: TGTGCCAGCAGCCGGACCCAGGGTGGCTACACCTTC. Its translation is CASSRTQGGYTF.

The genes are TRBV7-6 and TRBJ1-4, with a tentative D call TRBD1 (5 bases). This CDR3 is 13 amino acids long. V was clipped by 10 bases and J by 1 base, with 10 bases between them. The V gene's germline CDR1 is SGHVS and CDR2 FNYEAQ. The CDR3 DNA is TGTGCCACCGGGGGGGGAACTAATGAAAAACTGTTTTTT. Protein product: CATGGGTNEKLFF.

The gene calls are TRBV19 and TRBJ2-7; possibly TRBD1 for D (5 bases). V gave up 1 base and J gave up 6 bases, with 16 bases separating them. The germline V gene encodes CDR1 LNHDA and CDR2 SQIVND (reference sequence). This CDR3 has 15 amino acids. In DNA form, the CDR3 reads TGTGCCAGTAGTATAGTAGGTCAGGGAAAGGGCGAGCAGTACTTC. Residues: CASSIVGQGKGEQYF. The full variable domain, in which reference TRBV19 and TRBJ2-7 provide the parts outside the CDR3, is DGGITQSPKYLFRKEGQNVTLSCEQNLNHDAMYWYRQDPGQGLRLIYYSQIVNDFQKGDIAEGYSVSREKKESFPLTVTSAQKNPTAFYLCASSIVGQGKGEQYFGPGTRLTVT.

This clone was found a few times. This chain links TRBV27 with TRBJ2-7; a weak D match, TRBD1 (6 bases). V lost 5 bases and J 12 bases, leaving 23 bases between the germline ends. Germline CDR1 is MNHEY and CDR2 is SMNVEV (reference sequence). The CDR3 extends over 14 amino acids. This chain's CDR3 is CASSQSRSDRSGYF. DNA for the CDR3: TGTGCCAGCAGTCAAAGTAGGTCAGACAGGTCGGGGTACTTC.

The DNA of the CDR3 is TGTGCCAGCAGTTCAGGACAGGGGACGGTCGGCTACACCTTC. Translation: CASSSGQGTVGYTF. V usage is TRBV6-5 and J usage is TRBJ1-2; 9 nucleotides line up with TRBD1. Germline V gene data show CDR1 as MNHEY and CDR2 as SVGAGI. The length of the CDR3 is 14 residues. J was trimmed by 8 bases and V by 4 bases; bases with no gene match: 8.

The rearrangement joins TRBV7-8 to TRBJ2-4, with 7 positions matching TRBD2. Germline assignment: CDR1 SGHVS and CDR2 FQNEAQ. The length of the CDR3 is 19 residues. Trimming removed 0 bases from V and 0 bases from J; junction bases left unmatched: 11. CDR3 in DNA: TGTGCCAGCAGCTTAGCGCGGGTAGCGGGTGGGGTAGCCAAAAACATTCAGTACTTC. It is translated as CASSLARVAGGVAKNIQYF.

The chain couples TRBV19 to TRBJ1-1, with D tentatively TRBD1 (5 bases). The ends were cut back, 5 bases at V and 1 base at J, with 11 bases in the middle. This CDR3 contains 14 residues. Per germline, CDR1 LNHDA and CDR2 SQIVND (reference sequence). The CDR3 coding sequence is TGTGCCAGTAGTCGACAGACCCGGAACACTGAAGCTTTCTTT. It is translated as CASSRQTRNTEAFF.

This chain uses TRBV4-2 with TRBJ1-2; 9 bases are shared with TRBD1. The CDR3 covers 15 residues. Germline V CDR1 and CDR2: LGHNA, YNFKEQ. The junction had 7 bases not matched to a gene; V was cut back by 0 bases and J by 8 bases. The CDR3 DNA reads TGTGCCAGCAGCCAAGATGGGGACAGGGCAAGCGGCTACACCTTC. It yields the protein CASSQDGDRASGYTF.

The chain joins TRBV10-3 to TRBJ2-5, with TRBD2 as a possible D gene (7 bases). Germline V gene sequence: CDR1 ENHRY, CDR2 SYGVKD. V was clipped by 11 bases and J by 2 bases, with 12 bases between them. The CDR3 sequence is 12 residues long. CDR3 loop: CAGGGPQETQYF. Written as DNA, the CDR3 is TGTGCCGGCGGGGGCCCTCAAGAGACCCAGTACTTC.

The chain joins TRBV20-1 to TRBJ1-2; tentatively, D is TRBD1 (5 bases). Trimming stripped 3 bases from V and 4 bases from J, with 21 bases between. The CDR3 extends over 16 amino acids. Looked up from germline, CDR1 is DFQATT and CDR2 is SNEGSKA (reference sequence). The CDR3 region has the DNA TGCAGTGCTAGTAAGCGGTCCGGGAGGGGCTCCTATGGCTACACCTTC. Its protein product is CSASKRSGRGSYGYTF.

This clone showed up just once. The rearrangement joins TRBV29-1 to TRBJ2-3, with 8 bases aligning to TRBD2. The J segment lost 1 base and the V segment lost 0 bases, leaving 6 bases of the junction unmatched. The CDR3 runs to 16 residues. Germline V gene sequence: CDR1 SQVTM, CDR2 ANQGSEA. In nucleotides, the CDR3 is TGCAGCGTTGAAGATCTCCTAGCGGGCGGCACAGATACGCAGTATTTT. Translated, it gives CSVEDLLAGGTDTQYF.

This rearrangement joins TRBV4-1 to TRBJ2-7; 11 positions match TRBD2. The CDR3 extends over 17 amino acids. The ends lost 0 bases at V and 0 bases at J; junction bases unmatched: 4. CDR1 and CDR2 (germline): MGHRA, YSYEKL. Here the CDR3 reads CASSQDLAGGLSYEQYF. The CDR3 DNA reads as TGCGCCAGCAGCCAAGATCTAGCGGGAGGACTCTCCTACGAGCAGTACTTC.

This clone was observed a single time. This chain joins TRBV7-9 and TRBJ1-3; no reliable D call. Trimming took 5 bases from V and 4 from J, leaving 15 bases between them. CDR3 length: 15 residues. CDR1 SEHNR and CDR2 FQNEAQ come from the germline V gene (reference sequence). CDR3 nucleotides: TGTGCCAGCAGCCCAAAGGGAGTCCCCGGAAACACCATATATTTT. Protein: CASSPKGVPGNTIYF.

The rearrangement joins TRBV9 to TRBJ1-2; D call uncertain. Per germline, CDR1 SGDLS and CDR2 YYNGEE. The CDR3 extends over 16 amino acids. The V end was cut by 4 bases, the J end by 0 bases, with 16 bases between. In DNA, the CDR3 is TGTGCCAGCAGCCCTAACCTGAACGGAGCTAACTATGGCTACACCTTC. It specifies CASSPNLNGANYGYTF.

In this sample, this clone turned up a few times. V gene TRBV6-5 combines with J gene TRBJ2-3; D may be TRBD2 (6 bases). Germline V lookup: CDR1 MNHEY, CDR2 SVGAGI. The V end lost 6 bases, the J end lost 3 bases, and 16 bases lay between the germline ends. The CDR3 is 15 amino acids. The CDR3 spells CASSPPGVRTDTQYF. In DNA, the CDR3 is TGTGCCAGCAGCCCCCCGGGAGTAAGGACAGATACGCAGTATTTT.

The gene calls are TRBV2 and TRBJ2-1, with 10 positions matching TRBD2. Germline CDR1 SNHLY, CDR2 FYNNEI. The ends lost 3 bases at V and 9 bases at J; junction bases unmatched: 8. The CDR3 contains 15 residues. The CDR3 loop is CASSEILAGIAEQFF. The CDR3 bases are TGTGCCAGCAGTGAGATACTAGCGGGAATAGCTGAGCAGTTCTTC.

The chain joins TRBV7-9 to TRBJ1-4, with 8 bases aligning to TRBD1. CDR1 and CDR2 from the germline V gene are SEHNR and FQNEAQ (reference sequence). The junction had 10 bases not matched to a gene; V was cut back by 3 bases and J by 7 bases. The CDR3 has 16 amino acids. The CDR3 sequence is CASSFAQTGVAEKLFF. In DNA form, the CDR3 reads TGTGCCAGCAGCTTTGCCCAGACAGGGGTGGCTGAAAAACTGTTTTTT.

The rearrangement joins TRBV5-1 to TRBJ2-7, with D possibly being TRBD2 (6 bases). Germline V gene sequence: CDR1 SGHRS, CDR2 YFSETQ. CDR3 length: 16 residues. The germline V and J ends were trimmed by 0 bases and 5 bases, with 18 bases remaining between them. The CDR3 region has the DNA TGCGCCAGCAGCTTGGCCGGCGCGGGGTCCAGTAACGAGCAGTACTTC. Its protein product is CASSLAGAGSSNEQYF. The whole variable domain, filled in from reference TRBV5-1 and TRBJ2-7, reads KAGVTQTPRYLIKTRGQQVTLSCSPISGHRSVSWYQQTPGQGLQFLFEYFSETQRNKGNFPGRFSGRQFSNSRSEMNVSTLELGDSALYLCASSLAGAGSSNEQYFGPGTRLTVT.

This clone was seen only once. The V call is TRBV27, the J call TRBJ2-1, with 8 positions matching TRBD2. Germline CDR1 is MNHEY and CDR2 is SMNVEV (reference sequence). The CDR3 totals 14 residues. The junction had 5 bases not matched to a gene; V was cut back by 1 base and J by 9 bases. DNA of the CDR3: TGTGCCAGCAGTTTATTAGCGGGGTCGGGTGAGCAGTTCTTC. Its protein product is CASSLLAGSGEQFF.

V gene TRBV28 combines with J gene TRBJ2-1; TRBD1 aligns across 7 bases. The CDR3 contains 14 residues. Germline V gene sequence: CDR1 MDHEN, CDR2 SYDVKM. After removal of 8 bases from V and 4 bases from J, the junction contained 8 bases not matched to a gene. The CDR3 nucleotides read TGTGCCAGCCTGGGCGCAGGGGGTTACAATGAGCAGTTCTTC. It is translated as CASLGAGGYNEQFF.

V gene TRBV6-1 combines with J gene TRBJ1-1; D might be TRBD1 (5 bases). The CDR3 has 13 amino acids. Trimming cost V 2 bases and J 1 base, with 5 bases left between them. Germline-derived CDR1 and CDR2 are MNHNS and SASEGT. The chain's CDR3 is CASSEQGNTEAFF. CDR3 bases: TGTGCCAGCAGTGAACAGGGGAACACTGAAGCTTTCTTT.